This entry concerns a single TCR beta chain. The CDR3 is 15 residues long. The trim removed 5 bases at V and 1 base at J, leaving 6 bases unmatched. Germline-derived CDR1 and CDR2 are LGHDT and YNNKEL (reference sequence). The record originates from a study of blood T cell repertoires in COVID-19. Study-wide context: The cDNA or gDNA used as material had been derived from T cells, B-cell-depleted T cells, or PBMCs.

The participants were between roughly 18 and 89 years old and came from fewer than 25 US areas. Assignments of participants to cohorts depended upon their own reported clinical history. The assay was immunoSEQ multiplex PCR, and TCRdb's table has in-frame clones only and misses some. The sample contains about 350,000 clones, around nine tenths of which appear only once. The origin of this receptor is a woman between 25 and 40 years old who had been exposed to COVID-19. This chain uses TRBV3-1 (or the pseudogene TRBV3-2) with TRBJ1-1; 8 bases match TRBD1. Sequencing used PBMCs or T cells enriched from blood (not recorded which). Here the CDR3 DNA reads TGTGCCAGCAGCAAAACGGGGACAGGGAACACTGAAGCTTTCTTT. Translated: CASSKTGTGNTEAFF.